These 25 T cell receptor beta chains were all obtained from the same sample, sequenced in a study of CD8+CD57+ T cells in acquired aplastic anemia. Whoever was chosen for sequencing had shown CD8+CD57+ cell expansion by flow cytometry. Genomic DNA templated the TCR beta VDJ and CDR3 profiling. TCRdb re-called the reads through MiXCR, storing one row per CDR3 protein. The sample holds some 160,000 distinct CDR3 sequences, 40% to 55% seen once. Sequences were obtained from sorted CD4+, CD8+, or CD8+CD57+ T cells (not recorded which) from PBMCs. Every receptor here comes from a human donor with aplastic anemia.

This clonotype was seen more than once but under ten times. This chain joins TRBV29-1 and TRBJ2-7, with 9 bases matching TRBD1. V gave up 1 base and J gave up 4 bases; unmatched junction bases: 5. CDR1 SQVTM and CDR2 ANQGSEA come from the germline V gene. The CDR3 is 14 residues long. The CDR3 DNA reads TGCAGCGTTGAAGCGGGACAGGGTAGTTACGAGCAGTACTTC. Amino acid sequence: CSVEAGQGSYEQYF.

The chain carries TRBV10-3 and TRBJ1-3, with a weak D call TRBD1 (6 bases). With 3 bases removed from V and 3 bases from J, the gap between germline ends came to 6 bases. CDR1 and CDR2 (germline): ENHRY, SYGVKD. The CDR3 length is 13 residues. CDR3 in amino acids: CAISDRGGNTIYF. In DNA, the CDR3 is TGTGCCATCAGTGACAGGGGTGGAAACACCATATATTTT.

This clonotype showed up just once. The chain joins TRBV7-6 to TRBJ2-1, with TRBD2 matching over 8 bases. The V segment lost 2 bases and the J segment 5 bases; nucleotides outside the gene matches: 11. This CDR3 spans 17 amino acids. Germline CDR1 SGHVS, CDR2 FNYEAQ. The CDR3 protein is CASSLNPGTREHNEQFF. Here the CDR3 DNA reads TGTGCCAGCAGCTTAAACCCCGGGACTAGGGAACACAATGAGCAGTTCTTC. The full variable domain, with the rest looked up from reference TRBV7-6 and TRBJ2-1, is GAGVSQSPRYKVTKRGQDVALRCDPISGHVSLYWYRQALGQGPEFLTYFNYEAQQDKSGLPNDRFSAERPEGSISTLTIQRTEQRDSAMYRCASSLNPGTREHNEQFFGPGTRLTVL.

The chain recombines TRBV10-3 with TRBJ1-6; D is unclear. The germline V and J ends were trimmed by 2 bases and 6 bases, with 8 bases remaining between them. Germline values: CDR1 ENHRY, CDR2 SYGVKD. The CDR3 has 14 amino acids. The CDR3 region is CAISEGRGNSPLHF. CDR3 in DNA: TGTGCCATCAGTGAGGGGCGGGGTAATTCACCCCTCCACTTT.

The rearrangement joins TRBV10-2 to TRBJ1-6; TRBD1 matches at 8 bases. Germline V gene sequence: CDR1 WSHSY, CDR2 SAAADI. The length of the CDR3 is 19 residues. V gave up 6 bases and J gave up 5 bases; unmatched junction bases: 18. The chain's CDR3 is CASRRVRDRLSRNNSPLHF. The CDR3 DNA is TGCGCCAGCAGACGCGTCCGGGACAGGCTTTCCCGGAATAATTCACCCCTCCACTTT.

The chain joins TRBV5-1 to TRBJ1-1; D not certain. With 3 bases removed from V and 5 bases from J, the gap between germline ends came to 17 bases. This CDR3 contains 15 residues. Germline CDR1 reads SGHRS; CDR2 reads YFSETQ. CDR3 in amino acids: CASSSGSESGTEAFF. CDR3 coding DNA: TGCGCCAGCAGCTCCGGGTCCGAAAGTGGGACTGAAGCTTTCTTT.

This clonotype was recorded at least ten times. This chain uses TRBV12-3 or TRBV12-4 with TRBJ1-1; D gene ambiguous. Trimming shortened V by 3 bases and J by 6 bases, and 14 bases separated the two germline ends. The CDR3 has 14 residues. The CDR3 coding sequence is TGTGCCAGCAGTTTGACGGGAGGGATAGCTGAAGCTTTCTTT. As protein: CASSLTGGIAEAFF.

This clonotype was found a few times. The chain uses TRBV27 and TRBJ1-1; 10 bases are a match to TRBD1. Germline V lookup: CDR1 MNHEY, CDR2 SMNVEV (reference sequence). The CDR3 totals 15 residues. V gave up 9 bases and J gave up 5 bases; unmatched junction bases: 12. CDR3: CARRQGARWKTEAFF. In DNA form, the CDR3 reads TGTGCCAGAAGACAGGGGGCGCGCTGGAAAACTGAAGCTTTCTTT.

This clonotype showed up many times. The rearrangement joins TRBV6-1 to TRBJ2-1; D not certain. Germline assignment: CDR1 MNHNS and CDR2 SASEGT. The CDR3 runs to 11 residues. Trimming removed 2 bases at V and 8 bases at J, with 4 bases between. CDR3 nucleotides: TGTGCCAGCAGTGAATTCTATGAGCAGTTCTTC. Translated: CASSEFYEQFF.

This chain uses TRBV7-8 with TRBJ2-7, with D perhaps matching TRBD2 (7 bases). This CDR3 has 15 amino acids. V lost 5 bases and J lost 4, with 18 bases in between. Germline lookup yields CDR1 SGHVS and CDR2 FQNEAQ. This chain's CDR3 is CASSPGEGGPYEQYF. The CDR3, as DNA: TGTGCCAGCAGCCCAGGGGAGGGGGGGCCATACGAGCAGTACTTC.

The chain carries TRBV15 and TRBJ1-4; 8 bases align to TRBD1. CDR3 length: 14 residues. Germline values: CDR1 LNHNV, CDR2 YYDKDF (reference sequence). V lost 9 bases, J lost 2 bases, and 5 bases stayed unmatched. The CDR3 is CATGQGATNEKLFF. CDR3 sequence (DNA): TGTGCCACTGGTCAGGGGGCGACTAATGAAAAACTGTTTTTT. The full variable domain, in which reference TRBV15 and TRBJ1-4 provide the parts outside the CDR3, is DAMVIQNPRYQVTQFGKPVTLSCSQTLNHNVMYWYQQKSSQAPKLLFHYYDKDFNNEADTPDNFQSRRPNTSFCFLDIRSPGLGDTAMYLCATGQGATNEKLFFGSGTQLSVL.

The DNA of the CDR3 is TGTGCCAGCAGCCAATTATCAGGGGTAGGCGACGAGCAGTACTTC. It is translated as CASSQLSGVGDEQYF. The V call is TRBV7-6, the J call TRBJ2-7, with D possibly matching TRBD1 (6 bases). V lost 5 bases, J lost 5 bases, and 19 bases lay in between. Germline loops: CDR1 SGHVS, CDR2 FNYEAQ. The CDR3 has 15 amino acids.

The rearrangement uses TRBV2 and TRBJ1-6; D is perhaps TRBD1 (6 bases). V was shortened by 8 bases and J by 1 base, with 9 bases between the two germline ends. The germline CDR1 and CDR2 sequences are SNHLY and FYNNEI. The CDR3 loop spans 14 amino acids. CDR3 sequence reads: CASLGGSYNSPLHF. CDR3 coding DNA: TGTGCCAGCTTAGGGGGATCCTATAATTCACCCCTCCACTTT.

This clonotype was counted only a few times. A clone one base away is much larger, so this may be a read error. This rearrangement joins TRBV12-3 or TRBV12-4 to TRBJ2-1; 11 bases fit TRBD2. The CDR3 extends over 16 amino acids. The CDR3 spells CASSPSGRLSYNEQIF. The CDR3, as DNA: TGTGCCAGCAGTCCTAGCGGGAGGCTCTCCTACAATGAGCAGATCTTC.

This clonotype was recorded a few times. The chain has TRBV29-1 and TRBJ1-1; a possible D gene is TRBD1 (6 bases). Per the germline V gene, CDR1 is SQVTM and CDR2 is ANQGSEA. V shed 5 bases and J shed 4 bases, with 14 bases lying between them. This CDR3 is built from 13 residues. In DNA form, the CDR3 reads TGCAGCGTTCCACAGGGTTTTAGCACTGAAGCTTTCTTT. Translating gives CSVPQGFSTEAFF.

V gene TRBV18 combines with J gene TRBJ2-5; no clear D. The ends were cut back, 3 bases at V and 3 bases at J, with 20 bases in the middle. The CDR3 totals 17 residues. Germline CDR1 reads KGHSH; CDR2 reads LQKENI. CDR3 amino acids: CASSPLVGPGIKETQYF. Here the CDR3 DNA reads TGTGCCAGCTCACCGCTGGTCGGTCCTGGGATTAAAGAGACCCAGTACTTC.

This clonotype was counted many times. The J gene is TRBJ2-3, the V gene TRBV20-1; 10 bases are shared with TRBD2. The V and J ends lost 4 bases and 5 bases, in that order; junction bases with no gene match: 9. Germline CDR1 is DFQATT and CDR2 is SNEGSKA (reference sequence). The CDR3 is made up of 15 amino acids. CDR3 sequence: CSATPTAGGQDTQYF. The CDR3 region has the DNA TGCAGTGCTACACCCACAGCGGGAGGGCAAGATACGCAGTATTTT.

The V and J genes are TRBV2 and TRBJ2-7; D gene uncertain. Per the germline V gene, CDR1 is SNHLY and CDR2 is FYNNEI. The CDR3 runs 8 residues. CDR3 residues: CASSYSMV. DNA of the CDR3: TGTGCCAGCAGTTACTCGATGGTC.

V usage is TRBV29-1 and J usage is TRBJ2-5; 7 bases are shared with TRBD2. CDR1 is SQVTM and CDR2 is ANQGSEA in the germline V gene. After removal of 4 bases from V and 3 bases from J, the junction contained 5 bases not matched to a gene. This CDR3 region has 13 residues. CDR3 amino acids: CSVVRLAEETQYF. CDR3 in DNA: TGCAGCGTTGTTCGCCTAGCGGAAGAGACCCAGTACTTC. The full variable domain, its missing parts supplied by reference TRBV29-1 and TRBJ2-5, is SAVISQKPSRDICQRGTSLTIQCQVDSQVTMMFWYRQQPGQSLTLIATANQGSEATYESGFVIDKFPISRPNLTFSTLTVSNMSPEDSSIYLCSVVRLAEETQYFGPGTRLLVL.

This clonotype appeared many times. The rearrangement uses TRBV6-2 or TRBV6-3 and TRBJ1-4; D possibly corresponds to TRBD1 (5 bases). Per the germline V gene, CDR1 is MNHEY and CDR2 is SVGEGT. The V and J ends lost 8 bases and 0 bases respectively, with 13 bases between them. This CDR3 contains 15 residues. The chain's CDR3 is CASSTRGATNEKLFF. The DNA for the CDR3 is TGTGCCAGCTCCACCCGGGGGGCAACTAATGAAAAACTGTTTTTT.

The chain is built from TRBV4-1 and TRBJ1-5; D might be TRBD1 (5 bases). V lost 0 bases, J lost 3 bases, and 12 bases lay in between. CDR3 length equals 16 residues. Looked up from germline, CDR1 is MGHRA and CDR2 is YSYEKL. The CDR3 reads CASSQDWGPDNQPQHF. CDR3 sequence (DNA): TGCGCCAGCAGCCAAGATTGGGGACCGGACAATCAGCCCCAGCATTTT.

Concerning this clonotype: One junction end disagrees with the germline gene, perhaps due to a read error. The V call is TRBV25-1, the J call TRBJ1-2; perhaps TRBD1 as D (5 bases). Germline CDR1 MGHDK, CDR2 SYGVNS. The CDR3 extends over 13 amino acids. CDR3 protein: CASSGSGSYGYTF. The CDR3 DNA reads as TGCGCCAGCAGTGGATCAGGGTCCTATGGCTACACCTTC.

The chain joins TRBV6-5 to TRBJ2-7; a possible D gene is TRBD2 (6 bases). Germline CDR1 MNHEY, CDR2 SVGAGI. V was pared by 2 bases and J by 4 bases, with 18 bases between. The CDR3 sequence is 16 residues long. Here the CDR3 DNA reads TGTGCCAGCAGTTACGACCGGACTACCGGGGGATACGAGCAGTACTTC. As protein: CASSYDRTTGGYEQYF.

This chain connects TRBV24-1 to TRBJ1-5; possibly TRBD1 or TRBD2 for D (6 bases each). The J call could be wrong; TRBJ2-3 is a better fit for the DNA end. Germline assignment: CDR1 KGHDR and CDR2 SFDVKD. This CDR3 spans 13 amino acids. The CDR3 bases are TGTGCCACCAGTGTCGGGGGCTATCAGCCCCAGTATTTT. Its translation is CATSVGGYQPQYF.

In this sample, this clonotype turned up many times. The V call is TRBV9, the J call TRBJ1-1, with 10 bases that match TRBD1. Unmatched junction bases numbered 9, after V lost 3 bases and J lost 4 bases. The CDR3 runs to 16 residues. Germline V gene sequence: CDR1 SGDLS, CDR2 YYNGEE. CDR3 in amino acids: CASSERLTGGSTEAFF. DNA for the CDR3: TGTGCCAGCAGCGAGCGTCTGACAGGGGGCAGCACTGAAGCTTTCTTT. The full variable domain, in which reference TRBV9 and TRBJ1-1 provide the parts outside the CDR3, is DSGVTQTPKHLITATGQRVTLRCSPRSGDLSVYWYQQSLDQGLQFLIQYYNGEERAKGNILERFSAQQFPDLHSELNLSSLELGDSALYFCASSERLTGGSTEAFFGQGTRLTVV.